This passage covers 8 T cell receptor beta chains from one sample sequenced in a study of neurological immune-mediated disorders. MiXCR, applied by TCRdb to the 5' RACE reads, yields one record per CDR3 protein. The sample holds some 14,000 distinct CDR3 sequences; roughly 6.9% are singletons and the top ten take roughly 24%. Specimen: CD8+ T cells from blood. The receptors shown here come from a woman in her 40s in good health.

This clonotype was observed at least ten times. This chain links TRBV4-1 with TRBJ1-4, with 9 nucleotides matching TRBD1. The germline V gene encodes CDR1 MGHRA and CDR2 YSYEKL. This CDR3 region has 18 residues. The J segment lost 8 bases and the V segment lost 2 bases, leaving 15 bases of the junction unmatched. The CDR3 bases are TGCGCCAGCAGCCAACGAGTACCGGGACAGGGAAGGTACGAAAAACTGTTTTTT. Its translation is CASSQRVPGQGRYEKLFF.

This clonotype showed up many times. The V call is TRBV4-1, the J call TRBJ2-1, with D tentatively TRBD1 (6 bases). The V and J ends lost 6 bases and 4 bases respectively, with 13 bases between them. There are 14 residues in the CDR3. CDR1 and CDR2 (germline): MGHRA, YSYEKL. Written as DNA, the CDR3 is TGCGCCAGCAGGTACCGGGACAATTACAATGAGCAGTTCTTC. Its translation: CASRYRDNYNEQFF.

Many counts were recorded for this clonotype. CDR3 nucleotides: TGCAGTGCTAGAGAAGGGGGGGAGAGCAATCAGCCCCAGCATTTT. Its protein product is CSAREGGESNQPQHF. The gene calls are TRBV20-1 and TRBJ1-5, with TRBD1 as a possible D gene (6 bases). V was shortened by 0 bases and J by 1 base, with 10 bases between the two germline ends. This CDR3 is 15 amino acids long. Germline V CDR1 and CDR2: DFQATT, SNEGSKA (reference sequence).

This clonotype was counted many times. This chain connects TRBV28 to TRBJ1-4, with a possible D match to TRBD1 (5 bases). V shed 3 bases and J shed 7 bases, with 12 bases lying between them. CDR3 length: 14 amino acids. Per germline, CDR1 MDHEN and CDR2 SYDVKM. The CDR3 DNA follows: TGTGCCAGCAGTTTGGGCCTAGGGACTGAAAAACTGTTTTTT. Its protein product is CASSLGLGTEKLFF.

The sample holds many counts of this clonotype. The CDR3 DNA sequence: TGTGCCAGCAGCCTCTGGTTGGGACATCCTGGGGCCTTGAACACTGAAGCTTTCTTT. It encodes CASSLWLGHPGALNTEAFF. This chain uses TRBV11-2 with TRBJ1-1; D might be TRBD1 (6 bases). The CDR3 contains 19 residues. Germline V gene lookup returns CDR1 SGHAT and CDR2 FQNNGV. V lost 5 bases, J lost 0 bases, and 25 bases lay in between.

This clonotype was seen repeatedly, ten times or more. This chain uses TRBV7-9 with TRBJ1-2; D remains unclear. Germline values: CDR1 SEHNR, CDR2 FQNEAQ (reference sequence). This CDR3 has 12 residues. V was pared by 7 bases and J by 0 bases, with 6 bases between. CDR3 residues: CASTTTNYGYTF. The CDR3 coding sequence is TGTGCCAGCACCACTACTAACTATGGCTACACCTTC.

This clonotype was picked up many times. The chain recombines TRBV6-1 with TRBJ1-2; D is unclear. Germline V gene data show CDR1 as MNHNS and CDR2 as SASEGT. The V end was cut by 3 bases, the J end by 4 bases, with 18 bases between. The CDR3 covers 16 residues. Written as DNA, the CDR3 is TGTGCCAGCAGTGACGGGTTAGGACCAACGGTCTATGGCTACACCTTC. It encodes CASSDGLGPTVYGYTF.

This clonotype was observed at least ten times. The chain recombines TRBV7-9 with TRBJ1-1; D is perhaps TRBD1 (6 bases). Looked up from germline, CDR1 is SEHNR and CDR2 is FQNEAQ (reference sequence). The V gene lost 4 bases and the J gene lost 5 bases, with 8 bases spanning the gap. The CDR3 has 12 residues. The CDR3 region is CASSSTGTEAFF. CDR3 DNA: TGTGCCAGCAGCTCAACAGGGACTGAAGCTTTCTTT.